Sequencing of this T cell receptor beta chain was carried out in a study of CD8 T cells in Susac syndrome. Random hexamers were used to reverse transcribe an amount of about 0.5 to 1 ug RNA. From the immunoSEQ multiplex PCR reads, TCRdb called clonotypes with MiXCR, one entry per CDR3 protein. The sample has 160,000 or so distinct CDR3 sequences; 93% are singletons. Germline loops: CDR1 MNHEY, CDR2 SVGAGI. CDR3 size: 14 residues. The ends were cut back, 2 bases at V and 6 bases at J, with 11 bases in the middle. Peripheral blood CD8+ and CD4+ T cells were profiled by TCR beta sequencing. The sequencing sample was made of CD4+ T cells from PBMCs. The chain joins TRBV6-5 to TRBJ2-1; D unresolved. This clonotype was obtained from a human donor in good health. The CDR3 nucleotides read TGTGCCAGCAGTTACGGGCTCTCACTCAATGAGCAGTTCTTC. Translation gives CASSYGLSLNEQFF.